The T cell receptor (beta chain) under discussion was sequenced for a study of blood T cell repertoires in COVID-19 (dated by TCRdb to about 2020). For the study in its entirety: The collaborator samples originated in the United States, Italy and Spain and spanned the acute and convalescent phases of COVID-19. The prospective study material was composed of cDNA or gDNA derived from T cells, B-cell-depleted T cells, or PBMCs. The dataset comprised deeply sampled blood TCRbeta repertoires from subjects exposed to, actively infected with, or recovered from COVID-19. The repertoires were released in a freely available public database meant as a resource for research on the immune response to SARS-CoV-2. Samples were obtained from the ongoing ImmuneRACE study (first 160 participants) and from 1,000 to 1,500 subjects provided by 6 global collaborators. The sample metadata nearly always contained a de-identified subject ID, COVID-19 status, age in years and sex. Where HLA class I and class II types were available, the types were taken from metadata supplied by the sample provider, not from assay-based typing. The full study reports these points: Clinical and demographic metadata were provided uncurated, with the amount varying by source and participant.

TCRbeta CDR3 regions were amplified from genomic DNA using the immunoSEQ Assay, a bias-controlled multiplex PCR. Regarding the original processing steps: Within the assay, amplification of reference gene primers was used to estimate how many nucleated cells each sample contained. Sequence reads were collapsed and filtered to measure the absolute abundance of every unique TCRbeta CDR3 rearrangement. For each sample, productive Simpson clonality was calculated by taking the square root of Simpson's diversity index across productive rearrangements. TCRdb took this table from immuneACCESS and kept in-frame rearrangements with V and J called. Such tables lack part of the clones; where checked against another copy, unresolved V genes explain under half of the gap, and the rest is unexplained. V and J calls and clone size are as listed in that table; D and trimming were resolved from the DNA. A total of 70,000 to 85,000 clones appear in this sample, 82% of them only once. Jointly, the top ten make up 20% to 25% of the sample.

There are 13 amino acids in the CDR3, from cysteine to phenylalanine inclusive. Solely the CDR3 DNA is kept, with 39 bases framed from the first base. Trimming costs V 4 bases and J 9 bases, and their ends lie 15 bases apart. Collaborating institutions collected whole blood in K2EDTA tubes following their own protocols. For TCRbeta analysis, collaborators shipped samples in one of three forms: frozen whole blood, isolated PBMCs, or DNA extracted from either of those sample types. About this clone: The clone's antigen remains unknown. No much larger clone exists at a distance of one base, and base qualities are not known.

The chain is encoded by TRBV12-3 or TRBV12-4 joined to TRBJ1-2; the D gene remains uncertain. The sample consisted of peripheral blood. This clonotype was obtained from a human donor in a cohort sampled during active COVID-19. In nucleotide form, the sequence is TGTGCCAGCAGTTCCAAGCGGCCGGGCAGCTACACCTTC. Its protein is CASSSKRPGSYTF.